The 25 T cell receptor beta chains in this list originate from one sample, sequenced in a study of PD-1 blockade in classical Hodgkin lymphoma (TCRdb year 2020). Library preparation used the immunoSEQ multiplex PCR assay. TCRdb obtained this table from immuneACCESS and retained in-frame rearrangements with V and J assigned. These tables miss some clones; where compared with another copy, unresolved V genes account for less than half of the shortfall, and the remainder is unexplained. The sample table shows approximately 21,000 clones, and approximately 87% are seen once. Jointly, the top ten make up approximately 7% of the sample. The time point label, read with the paper, signifies: newly diagnosed, previously untreated cHL patient sample. A Miltenyi CD8+ T cell isolation kit was used for magnetic negative selection to purify CD8+ T cells from thawed PBMCs. The source material was CD8+ T cells from blood. The receptors here all came from a human donor with classical Hodgkin lymphoma.

This chain links TRBV19 with TRBJ1-1; D unclear. The germline CDR1 and CDR2 sequences are LNHDA and SQIVND (reference sequence). V lost 1 base to trimming and J lost 6 bases, with 9 bases between them. This CDR3 is built from 13 residues. The CDR3, as DNA: TGTGCCAGTAGTATAGCTAAGGGCTCTGAAGCTTTCTTT. Its protein is CASSIAKGSEAFF.

V gene TRBV14 combines with J gene TRBJ2-1; weak D call: TRBD2 (7 bases). Germline V gene lookup returns CDR1 SGHDN and CDR2 FVKESK. CDR3 length: 16 residues. Trimming stripped 4 bases from V and 4 bases from J, with 17 bases between. The CDR3 DNA is TGTGCCAGCAGCCCTATAGGGGGGAGGGGGTACAATGAGCAGTTCTTC. This translates into CASSPIGGRGYNEQFF.

This sequence joins TRBV21-1 and TRBJ1-2. TRBV21-1 represents a pseudogene. The CDR3 sequence is 14 residues long. The CDR3 coding sequence is TGTGCCAGCCACACCCGGGACGGACCTTATGGCTACACCTTC. Translated: CASHTRDGPYGYTF.

This chain links TRBV4-1 with TRBJ2-5, with D unresolved. CDR1 MGHRA and CDR2 YSYEKL come from the germline V gene. The CDR3 covers 16 residues. V was shortened by 1 base and J by 1 base, with 13 bases between the two germline ends. The CDR3 DNA sequence: TGCGCCAGCAGCCAAGTCGAGATACCCAGCCAAGAGACCCAGTACTTC. Its translation: CASSQVEIPSQETQYF.

The V and J genes are TRBV27 and TRBJ2-1; 7 bases fit TRBD2. Trimming removed 5 bases from V and 2 bases from J; junction bases left unmatched: 3. The CDR3 loop spans 14 amino acids. Germline V lookup: CDR1 MNHEY, CDR2 SMNVEV (reference sequence). Here the CDR3 reads CASSPGGPYNEQFF. CDR3 coding DNA: TGTGCCAGCAGTCCGGGGGGTCCCTACAATGAGCAGTTCTTC.

This chain connects TRBV9 to TRBJ2-7, with 7 bases matching TRBD1. Losses at the gene ends were 2 bases for V and 0 bases for J; bases not matched to a gene: 5. Germline V CDR1 and CDR2: SGDLS, YYNGEE. The CDR3 contains 15 residues. CDR3 in amino acids: CASSVGDSPSYEQYF. Written as DNA, the CDR3 is TGTGCCAGCAGCGTCGGGGACAGCCCCTCCTACGAGCAGTACTTC.

V usage is TRBV4-3 and J usage is TRBJ2-1, with D possibly TRBD2 on 6 matching bases. V lost 1 base to trimming and J lost 11 bases, with 15 bases between them. Per germline, CDR1 LGHNA and CDR2 YSLEER. This CDR3 region has 14 residues. In DNA, the CDR3 is TGCGCCAGCAGCCAAGTTCGGACTAACCCTCAGCAGTTCTTC. This sequence encodes CASSQVRTNPQQFF.

The CDR3 region has the DNA TGTGCCAGCAGCTTGGCCAGGTTAGGGGGACAGAGAGGCTCCTACAATGAGCAGTTCTTC. Translated: CASSLARLGGQRGSYNEQFF. The V call is TRBV5-5, the J call TRBJ2-1; 7 bases fit TRBD1. Trimming at V came to 0 bases and at J to 0 bases, leaving 15 bases not matched to a gene. The germline CDR1 and CDR2 sequences are SGHKS and YYEKEE (reference sequence). The CDR3 extends over 20 amino acids.

CDR3 sequence reads: CSAIAGATEAFF. The DNA of the CDR3 is TGCAGCGCTATCGCAGGGGCCACTGAAGCTTTCTTT. The chain is built from TRBV29-1 and TRBJ1-1; tentative D call: TRBD1 (6 bases). The CDR3 has 12 amino acids. CDR1 and CDR2 from the germline V gene are SQVTM and ANQGSEA. Trimming stripped 7 bases from V and 4 bases from J, with 13 bases between.

This sequence joins TRBV4-1 and TRBJ1-1; possible D gene TRBD1, 5 bases. Trimming left V 6 bases short and J 2 bases short, with 28 bases between. Germline CDR1 reads MGHRA; CDR2 reads YSYEKL. The CDR3 runs to 19 residues. The chain's CDR3 is CASRHGGQGGTLGNTEAFF. For the CDR3, the DNA is TGCGCCAGCAGGCACGGGGGTCAGGGTGGGACCTTAGGAAACACTGAAGCTTTCTTT.

The J gene is TRBJ2-7, the V gene TRBV30, with 13 bases aligning to TRBD2. V shed 0 bases and J 3 bases; nucleotides not matched to a gene: 8. From germline, CDR1 is GTSNPN and CDR2 SVGIG (reference sequence). This CDR3 is 17 amino acids long. Here the CDR3 DNA reads TGTGCCTGGAGTGTCCCTAGACTAGCGGGAGGCCACTACGAGCAGTACTTC. Residues: CAWSVPRLAGGHYEQYF.

The chain couples TRBV20-1 to TRBJ2-7; D gene uncertain. The CDR3 is 11 residues long. The germline gives CDR1 DFQATT, CDR2 SNEGSKA (reference sequence). With 3 bases removed from V and 1 base from J, the gap between germline ends came to 4 bases. The CDR3 loop reads CSASGSYEQYF. CDR3 DNA: TGCAGTGCTAGTGGATCCTACGAGCAGTACTTC.

CDR3 amino acids: CASRIPTKLIAAVRYNQPQHF. The CDR3 nucleotides are TGTGCCAGCAGGATCCCAACCAAACTCATAGCCGCAGTAAGGTACAATCAGCCCCAGCATTTT. This sequence joins TRBV21-1 and TRBJ1-5. TRBV21-1 is an annotated pseudogene. The CDR3 runs to 21 residues.

This sequence joins TRBV7-2 and TRBJ2-1; 7 bases are a match to TRBD2. The germline CDR1 and CDR2 sequences are SGHTA and FQGNSA. V gave up 0 bases and J gave up 4 bases; unmatched junction bases: 3. This CDR3 contains 15 residues. CDR3 sequence (DNA): TGTGCCAGCAGCTTAGCGGCGGGAGTATACAATGAGCAGTTCTTC. This translates into CASSLAAGVYNEQFF.

V gene TRBV5-6 combines with J gene TRBJ2-5, with D uncertain. Germline V gene lookup returns CDR1 SGHDT and CDR2 YYEEEE. V was shortened by 1 base and J by 4 bases, with 8 bases between the two germline ends. CDR3 size: 13 residues. This CDR3 reads CASSLRQAETQYF. The CDR3 bases are TGTGCCAGCAGCTTGCGGCAAGCAGAGACCCAGTACTTC.

The chain uses TRBV27 and TRBJ1-1; D might be TRBD1 (5 bases). The CDR3 contains 14 residues. Per the germline V gene, CDR1 is MNHEY and CDR2 is SMNVEV (reference sequence). V lost 4 bases to trimming and J lost 7 bases, with 16 bases between them. The CDR3 spells CASSSSGTELEAFF. Written as DNA, the CDR3 is TGTGCCAGCAGTTCCTCCGGGACGGAGCTTGAAGCTTTCTTT.

The chain links TRBV30 to TRBJ1-1; 8 nucleotides line up with TRBD1. The length of the CDR3 is 14 residues. Trimming took 4 bases from V and 1 from J; bases not matched to a gene: 5. Germline V gene lookup returns CDR1 GTSNPN and CDR2 SVGIG (reference sequence). This chain's CDR3 is CAWTATGGNTEAFF. The CDR3 DNA follows: TGTGCCTGGACCGCAACAGGGGGGAACACTGAAGCTTTCTTT.

The CDR3 loop reads CASSSRTVTDTQYF. CDR3 nucleotide sequence: TGTGCCAGCAGCTCCCGGACAGTCACAGATACGCAGTATTTT. The genes are TRBV7-7 and TRBJ2-3; D may be TRBD1 (6 bases). The germline V gene has CDR1 SSHAT and CDR2 FNYEAQ (reference sequence). Trimming shortened V by 4 bases and J by 2 bases, and 10 bases separated the two germline ends. There are 14 residues in the CDR3.

The chain joins TRBV5-1 to TRBJ2-7, with 9 bases matching TRBD2. The CDR3 sequence is 14 residues long. V gave up 3 bases and J gave up 0 bases; unmatched junction bases: 1. Germline lookup yields CDR1 SGHRS and CDR2 YFSETQ. The CDR3 nucleotides read TGCGCCAGCAGCTCGGGACTAGCCTCCTACGAGCAGTACTTC. Its protein is CASSSGLASYEQYF.

This clone was detected a few times. The V and J genes are TRBV7-9 and TRBJ2-7, with unresolved D. The CDR3 has 14 residues. Germline CDR1 and CDR2: SEHNR and FQNEAQ (reference sequence). The V and J ends lost 1 base and 2 bases respectively, with 9 bases between them. CDR3 nucleotide sequence: TGTGCCAGCAGCTTAGACGCACTCACCTACGAGCAGTACTTC. It is translated as CASSLDALTYEQYF.

J is TRBJ1-6 and V is TRBV6-4; D is ambiguous. Trimming took 7 bases from V and 8 from J, leaving 18 bases between them. Looked up from germline, CDR1 is MRHNA and CDR2 is SNTAGT. The CDR3 loop spans 15 amino acids. The CDR3 here is CASKVAQIGDSPLHF. The DNA for the CDR3 is TGTGCCAGCAAAGTGGCACAGATTGGGGATTCACCCCTCCACTTT.

This clone was observed a single time. The genes are TRBV7-2 and TRBJ1-5; D gene uncertain. V was trimmed by 0 bases and J by 11 bases, leaving 20 bases between them. This CDR3 contains 16 residues. Germline CDR1 reads SGHTA; CDR2 reads FQGNSA. In nucleotides, the CDR3 is TGTGCCAGCAGCTTAGCGCAGCTGGGCCCCGGAGGAACCCAGCATTTT. Translating gives CASSLAQLGPGGTQHF.

This chain connects TRBV28 to TRBJ2-6; 8 nucleotides align to TRBD1. The CDR3 covers 15 residues. V trimming: 4 bases; J trimming: 4 bases; junction bases outside the gene matches: 3. Germline V lookup: CDR1 MDHEN, CDR2 SYDVKM. Written as DNA, the CDR3 is TGTGCCAGCAGTTCGCAGGGGGCGGGGGCCAACGTCCTGACTTTC. This codes for CASSSQGAGANVLTF.

The chain employs TRBV19 and TRBJ1-5; tentative D call: TRBD1 (5 bases). The V and J ends lost 3 bases and 7 bases respectively, with 19 bases between them. Germline V gives CDR1 LNHDA, CDR2 SQIVND (reference sequence). The CDR3 is made up of 16 amino acids. CDR3 sequence reads: CASSMVFARVNQPQHF. The CDR3 nucleotides are TGTGCCAGTAGTATGGTATTCGCCAGGGTGAACCAGCCCCAGCATTTT.

The chain carries TRBV7-9 and TRBJ2-5, with 7 bases aligning to TRBD1. CDR3 length equals 14 residues. From germline, CDR1 is SEHNR and CDR2 FQNEAQ (reference sequence). Trimming cost V 4 bases and J 1 base; bases outside gene matches: 3. Here the CDR3 DNA reads TGTGCCAGCAGCTCGGGACAGATCCAAGAGACCCAGTACTTC. This gives the protein CASSSGQIQETQYF.